The 16 T cell receptor beta chains reported below all come from one sample, sequenced in a study of radiotherapy plus CTLA-4 blockade in lung cancer. The assay was immunoSEQ multiplex PCR, and TCRdb's table has in-frame clones only and misses some. Found here are more than 40,000 clones, around 70% of them singletons; the top ten hold around a quarter. The input for sequencing was peripheral blood, taken from a patient treated with radiotherapy plus ipilimumab. Every receptor here comes from a human donor with non-small cell lung cancer who had a partial response to radiotherapy plus ipilimumab.

J is TRBJ1-1 and V is TRBV11-1, with a weak D call TRBD1 (5 bases). Deletions cut 3 bases from V and 1 base from J, with 6 bases between. Germline-derived CDR1 and CDR2 are SGHAT and FQDESV (reference sequence). This CDR3 has 13 amino acids. The DNA of the CDR3 is TGTGCCAGCAGCTTGCAGGGGAACACTGAAGCTTTCTTT. This gives the protein CASSLQGNTEAFF.

The CDR3 reads CASSLGRGVPYEQYF. The CDR3 DNA follows: TGTGCCAGCAGCTTAGGTCGGGGAGTTCCCTACGAGCAGTACTTC. The chain couples TRBV7-2 to TRBJ2-7; a possible D gene is TRBD2 (5 bases). V lost 1 base and J lost 2, with 12 bases in between. Germline-derived CDR1 and CDR2 are SGHTA and FQGNSA. The CDR3 spans 15 residues.

CDR3 DNA: TGTGCCAGCAGTCCTCAGGATGAGCAGCCCCAGCATTTT. As protein: CASSPQDEQPQHF. The V and J genes are TRBV6-1 and TRBJ1-5; the D is unclear. V lost 5 bases, J lost 7 bases, and 12 bases lay in between. Germline V CDR1 and CDR2: MNHNS, SASEGT. This CDR3 contains 13 residues.

J is TRBJ1-2 and V is TRBV11-2; D is uncertain. Germline values: CDR1 SGHAT, CDR2 FQNNGV. CDR3 length: 13 amino acids. V shed 5 bases and J shed 0 bases, with 7 bases lying between them. The DNA of the CDR3 is TGTGCCAGCAGCGAGCGGACTAACTATGGCTACACCTTC. Translating gives CASSERTNYGYTF. Full variable domain (rest looked up from reference TRBV11-2 and TRBJ1-2): EAGVAQSPRYKIIEKRQSVAFWCNPISGHATLYWYQQILGQGPKLLIQFQNNGVVDDSQLPKDRFSAERLKGVDSTLKIQPAKLEDSAVYLCASSERTNYGYTFGSGTRLTVV.

The count of this clone is one. This CDR3 is CASRFPSGAYNEQFF. The CDR3 nucleotides read TGTGCCAGCAGGTTTCCTAGCGGGGCCTACAATGAGCAGTTCTTC. This chain joins TRBV2 and TRBJ2-1, with 9 bases matching TRBD2. Germline assignment: CDR1 SNHLY and CDR2 FYNNEI. V dropped 6 bases and J dropped 2; count of bases not matched to a gene: 5. The CDR3 length is 15 residues.

The chain couples TRBV30 to TRBJ1-1, with D maybe TRBD1 (6 bases). Germline CDR1 GTSNPN, CDR2 SVGIG (reference sequence). The CDR3 sequence is 13 residues long. The V end lost 6 bases, the J end lost 1 base, and 12 bases lay between the germline ends. As DNA, the CDR3 is TGTGCCTGTAACAGGGAAAGGAACACTGAAGCTTTCTTT. As protein: CACNRERNTEAFF.

This sequence joins TRBV5-4 and TRBJ2-3; a possible D gene is TRBD1 (6 bases). This CDR3 has 14 residues. Germline loops: CDR1 SGHNT, CDR2 YYREEE (reference sequence). The germline V and J ends were trimmed by 7 bases and 3 bases, with 15 bases remaining between them. The CDR3 DNA sequence: TGTGCCAGCTACAGGGACGGGTGGACAGATACGCAGTATTTT. It is translated as CASYRDGWTDTQYF.

The rearrangement uses TRBV15 and TRBJ1-1; 7 bases agree with TRBD1. CDR3 length: 12 amino acids. Germline CDR1 is LNHNV and CDR2 is YYDKDF (reference sequence). With 1 base clipped from V and 11 bases from J, the junction kept 4 bases outside the gene matches. The CDR3 is CATSRATGVAFF. CDR3 in DNA: TGTGCCACCAGCAGAGCTACAGGGGTGGCTTTCTTT.

In this sample, this clone turned up a few times. V gene TRBV6-6 combines with J gene TRBJ1-6; maybe TRBD1 (5 bases). Germline V CDR1 and CDR2: MNHNY, SVGAGI (reference sequence). The V and J ends lost 10 bases and 4 bases respectively, with 20 bases between them. The CDR3 loop spans 16 amino acids. CDR3 in amino acids: CATLPARGGYNSPLHF. The CDR3, as DNA: TGTGCCACCCTCCCGGCGCGGGGCGGATATAATTCACCCCTCCACTTT.

The J gene is TRBJ1-3, the V gene TRBV5-4; 7 positions agree with TRBD1. The J segment lost 2 bases and the V segment lost 2 bases, leaving 4 bases of the junction unmatched. Germline assignment: CDR1 SGHNT and CDR2 YYREEE (reference sequence). The CDR3 contains 15 residues. For the CDR3, the DNA is TGTGCCAGCAGCTTAGACAGGGCTGCTGGAAACACCATATATTTT. Encoded protein: CASSLDRAAGNTIYF.

This chain connects TRBV5-4 to TRBJ2-2; 13 nucleotides line up with TRBD2. The V gene's germline CDR1 is SGHNT and CDR2 YYREEE (reference sequence). V lost 5 bases, J lost 5 bases, and 6 bases stayed unmatched. The CDR3 extends over 16 amino acids. The CDR3 sequence: CASSSRTSGRTGELFF. CDR3 sequence (DNA): TGTGCCAGCAGTTCTCGGACTAGCGGGAGAACCGGGGAGCTGTTTTTT.

This clone has more than one count but fewer than ten. This chain links TRBV5-4 with TRBJ2-3; 13 nucleotides match TRBD2. CDR1 is SGHNT and CDR2 is YYREEE in the germline V gene (reference sequence). The V and J ends lost 4 bases and 2 bases, in that order; junction bases with no gene match: 4. This CDR3 has 16 amino acids. The chain's CDR3 is CASSLGLAGDTDTQYF. DNA for the CDR3: TGTGCCAGCAGCCTAGGACTAGCGGGGGACACAGATACGCAGTATTTT. The variable domain in full, with the rest retrieved from reference TRBV5-4 and TRBJ2-3, is ETGVTQSPTHLIKTRGQQVTLRCSSQSGHNTVSWYQQALGQGPQFIFQYYREEENGRGNFPPRFSGLQFPNYSSELNVNALELDDSALYLCASSLGLAGDTDTQYFGPGTRLTVL.

J is TRBJ1-3 and V is TRBV10-3; tentatively, D is TRBD1 (5 bases). The V gene's germline CDR1 is ENHRY and CDR2 SYGVKD. The CDR3 contains 14 residues. Trimming left V 10 bases short and J 3 bases short, with 16 bases between. Here the CDR3 DNA reads TGTGCCACCCTTCCGGGGGGTTTTGGAAACACCATATATTTT. Its translation is CATLPGGFGNTIYF.

This chain joins TRBV30 and TRBJ2-5, with 11 bases matching TRBD2. V lost 3 bases, J lost 1 base, and 7 bases stayed unmatched. Germline assignment: CDR1 GTSNPN and CDR2 SVGIG (reference sequence). The CDR3 contains 16 residues. CDR3 loop: CAWSGLAGGFQETQYF. DNA for the CDR3: TGTGCCTGGAGCGGGCTAGCGGGGGGCTTCCAAGAGACCCAGTACTTC.

This clone was recorded at least ten times. The J gene is TRBJ1-1, the V gene TRBV2; 11 bases are a match to TRBD1. Germline assignment: CDR1 SNHLY and CDR2 FYNNEI. The CDR3 spans 12 residues. V lost 8 bases, J lost 4 bases, and 0 bases stayed unmatched. CDR3 amino acids: CASGTGGTEAFF. The CDR3 DNA reads TGTGCCAGCGGGACAGGGGGCACTGAAGCTTTCTTT.

The chain uses TRBV7-9 and TRBJ1-5; D may be TRBD1 (5 bases). Germline V gives CDR1 SEHNR, CDR2 FQNEAQ (reference sequence). There are 14 residues in the CDR3. V lost 5 bases and J 6 bases, leaving 14 bases between the germline ends. CDR3 in DNA: TGTGCCAGCAGCCCCCAGGGCTTGGGTCAGCCCCAGCATTTT. Translation gives CASSPQGLGQPQHF.